The 6 T cell receptor beta chains below come from one sample, sequenced in a study of blood T cell repertoires in COVID-19. TCRdb's copy holds only in-frame clones and misses some; the assay was immunoSEQ multiplex PCR. The sample includes about 170,000 clones, 86% of them seen just once. Sequenced sample: peripheral blood. The source of these receptors is a woman in her sixties with COVID-19, enrolled during active disease.

The J gene is TRBJ1-6, the V gene TRBV27; maybe TRBD1 (6 bases). Trimming took 2 bases from V and 10 from J, leaving 12 bases between them. Germline V CDR1 and CDR2: MNHEY, SMNVEV (reference sequence). The CDR3 runs 14 residues. CDR3 region: CASSLMGADSPLHF. For the CDR3, the DNA is TGTGCCAGCAGTTTAATGGGGGCGGACTCACCCCTCCACTTT.

The chain links TRBV9 to TRBJ1-2; maybe TRBD1 (6 bases). There are 13 residues in the CDR3. Trimming took 5 bases from V and 1 from J, leaving 9 bases between them. The germline V gene has CDR1 SGDLS and CDR2 YYNGEE. The CDR3 here is CASSGQYNYGYTF. In DNA, the CDR3 is TGTGCCAGCAGTGGACAGTATAACTATGGCTACACCTTC.

CDR3 in DNA: TGTGCCAGTAGTCCAGGGACAGGGAACTCTGGAAACACCATATATTTT. Its translation: CASSPGTGNSGNTIYF. The V call is TRBV19, the J call TRBJ1-3; 9 bases are a match to TRBD1. The length of the CDR3 is 16 residues. With V trimmed by 5 bases and J by 0 bases, 5 bases remained unmatched. Germline assignment: CDR1 LNHDA and CDR2 SQIVND (reference sequence).

V gene TRBV19 combines with J gene TRBJ1-1, with D maybe TRBD1 (5 bases). CDR3 length equals 19 residues. Germline CDR1 is LNHDA and CDR2 is SQIVND (reference sequence). Trimming removed 3 bases from V and 3 bases from J, with 26 bases in between. CDR3 residues: CASSIGLFRPQGGHTEAFF. The CDR3 DNA reads TGTGCCAGTAGTATTGGCCTTTTTAGGCCCCAGGGCGGCCACACTGAAGCTTTCTTT.

The chain has TRBV5-4 and TRBJ1-3; weak D call: TRBD1 (6 bases). The CDR3 runs to 13 residues. The germline gives CDR1 SGHNT, CDR2 YYREEE (reference sequence). Deletions cut 5 bases from V and 2 bases from J, with 8 bases between. CDR3 in amino acids: CASSHRAGNTIYF. As DNA, the CDR3 is TGTGCCAGCAGTCACAGGGCTGGAAACACCATATATTTT.

The chain employs TRBV21-1 and TRBJ2-2; TRBD1 is the table's D call and was not checked against the DNA. TRBV21-1 is a pseudogene locus. This CDR3 has 15 residues. The CDR3 region is CAKKGYRGYTGELFF. The CDR3 coding sequence is TGTGCCAAAAAAGGGTACAGGGGTTACACCGGGGAGCTGTTTTTT.